One TCR beta chain is described in this entry. Its antigen remains unidentified. The data were produced by immunoSEQ multiplex PCR, yet TCRdb's version contains in-frame clones alone and is incomplete. The table shows 120,000 to 150,000 clones, with 91% occurring only once. This record comes from a study of cytomegalovirus exposure and HLA in healthy donors. Background on the study: A later analysis reported the approximately 120 validation repertoires used the same platform as the roughly 670 first-cohort repertoires. General study points: A later analysis found first-cohort TCR clusters tended to co-occur in the 90 to 150 validation repertoires.

Trimming took 5 bases from V and 8 from J; bases not matched to a gene: 11. The CDR3 totals 15 residues. The germline CDR1 and CDR2 sequences are SGHTA and FQGNSA. The chain couples TRBV7-2 to TRBJ1-4, with 7 nucleotides matching TRBD1. Specimen: PBMCs. The source of this sequence is a man aged 18-30 years in good health and CMV-seronegative. The CDR3 reads CASSRPTGVEEKLFF. The CDR3 DNA sequence: TGTGCCAGCAGCAGGCCTACAGGGGTGGAGGAAAAACTGTTTTTT.